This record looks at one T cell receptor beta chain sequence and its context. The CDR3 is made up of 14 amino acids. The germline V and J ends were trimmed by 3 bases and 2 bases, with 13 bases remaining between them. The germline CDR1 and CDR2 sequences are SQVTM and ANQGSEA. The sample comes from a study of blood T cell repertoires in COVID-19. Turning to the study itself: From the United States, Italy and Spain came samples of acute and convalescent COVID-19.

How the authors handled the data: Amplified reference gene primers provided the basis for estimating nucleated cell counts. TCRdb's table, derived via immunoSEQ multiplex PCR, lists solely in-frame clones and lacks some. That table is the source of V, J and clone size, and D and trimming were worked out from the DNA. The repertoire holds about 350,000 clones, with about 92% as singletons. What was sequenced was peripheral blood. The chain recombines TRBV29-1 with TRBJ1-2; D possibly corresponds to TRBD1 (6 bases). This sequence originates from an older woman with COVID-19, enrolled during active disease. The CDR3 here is CSVDAPGDNYGYTF. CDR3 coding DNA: TGCAGCGTTGATGCGCCAGGGGACAACTATGGCTACACCTTC.